The clone carrying this TCR beta chain has more than one count but fewer than ten. This sample stems from a study of CD8+ T cells in alopecia areata. This CDR3 has 14 amino acids. Germline V gene lookup returns CDR1 MNHEY and CDR2 SMNVEV (reference sequence). Trimming removed 2 bases at V and 0 bases at J, with 7 bases between. Treatment reported: oral pan-JAK inhibitor, 5-10 mg twice daily. Extraction of RNA preceded its reverse transcription into cDNA, which served as the sequencing template. Clones were sequenced by immunoSEQ multiplex PCR, and TCRdb holds only the in-frame ones, with some missing. The sample contains about 220,000 clones, 50% to 70% of which appear only once.

The receptor was isolated from a human donor with alopecia areata. Sequencing used CD4+ T cells sorted from blood, obtained at week 4, from a patient treated with tofacitinib. V gene TRBV27 combines with J gene TRBJ2-5; tentative D call: TRBD1 (6 bases). CDR3 bases: TGTGCCAGCAGTTTAGGACAGAACCAAGAGACCCAGTACTTC. Translated: CASSLGQNQETQYF.